This T cell receptor beta chain was obtained from a study of cytomegalovirus exposure and HLA in healthy donors. Regarding the study as a whole: Sequencing artifact likely explains a cluster of highly shared sequence variants. Using the classifier, cytomegalovirus status was reportedly diagnosed with high specificity and sensitivity. In vitro confirmation showed three CMV-associated chains to be CMV antigen specific.

The CDR3 extends over 16 amino acids. Germline CDR1 and CDR2: MNHNS and SASEGT. The J segment lost 1 base and the V segment lost 3 bases, leaving 4 bases of the junction unmatched. It was with 60 Vbeta and 13 Jbeta primers that the PCR ran. Clones were read by immunoSEQ multiplex PCR, and TCRdb kept only the in-frame ones, dropping some. This sample has about 130,000 clones, with about 80% found just once. As regards this clone: Its antigen is undetermined.

Material for sequencing was PBMCs. This chain connects TRBV6-1 to TRBJ2-5, with 11 bases lining up with TRBD2. This receptor was taken from a man aged 35-49 years in good health and CMV-seropositive. Here the CDR3 DNA reads TGTGCCAGCAGTGAGGGACTAGCGGATATCCAAGAGACCCAGTACTTC. Amino acid sequence: CASSEGLADIQETQYF.